The 17 T cell receptor beta chains below all came from one sample that was sequenced in a study of glioma-infiltrating T cells. The iRepertoire nested amplicon-rescue multiplex PCR amplified TCR alpha and beta CDR3s from RNA. From the multiplex PCR reads, TCRdb called clonotypes with MiXCR, one entry per CDR3 protein. The sample shows approximately 120,000 distinct CDR3 sequences, less than 30% of them seen only once. Sequencing was performed on glioma tissue, nonneoplastic brain tissue, or PBMCs (not recorded which). The source is a human donor with low-grade glioma or glioblastoma, undergoing nonglioma brain surgery, or in good health (not recorded which).

Note on this clonotype: With a much larger clone just one base away, this may be a read error. It is likely a read error, because the conserved phenylalanine at the end of the CDR3 is missing. The chain is built from TRBV3-1 and TRBJ1-1; D gene unclear. Per germline, CDR1 LGHDT and CDR2 YNNKEL (reference sequence). The CDR3 has 13 residues. The V end was cut by 4 bases, the J end by 3 bases, with 9 bases between. CDR3 DNA: TGTGCCAGCAGCCCCTCGGTCCACACTGAAGCTTTCTTG. This gives the protein CASSPSVHTEAFL.

This clonotype showed up just a few times. It is likely a read error, because the conserved phenylalanine at the end of the CDR3 is missing. The rearrangement joins TRBV6-5 to TRBJ2-7; 7 bases line up with TRBD1. Per germline, CDR1 MNHEY and CDR2 SVGAGI. The CDR3 is 14 amino acids. The CDR3 loop is CASSIQGSRYEQYL. The CDR3 nucleotides are TGCGCCAGCAGTATACAGGGGTCCCGCTACGAGCAGTACCTC.

This clonotype was counted at least ten times. This chain joins TRBV28 and TRBJ1-2, with no clear D. The CDR3 sequence is 14 residues long. The V and J ends lost 5 bases and 1 base respectively, with 11 bases between them. Germline V gene lookup returns CDR1 MDHEN and CDR2 SYDVKM. For the CDR3, the DNA is TGTGCCAGCAGTGAAAGGGAGGTTAACTATGGCTACACCTTC. It is translated as CASSEREVNYGYTF.

The V and J genes are TRBV6-6 and TRBJ2-5; 8 bases line up with TRBD2. The germline V gene has CDR1 MNHNY and CDR2 SVGAGI (reference sequence). V lost 4 bases and J lost 5; bases outside the gene matches: 15. The CDR3 has 17 amino acids. CDR3 sequence: CASSCSGSGGTGETQYF. In DNA, the CDR3 is TGTGCCAGCAGTTGCTCGGGGAGCGGGGGCACCGGGGAGACCCAGTACTTC.

This clonotype showed up many times. The chain recombines TRBV7-9 with TRBJ2-7; 8 bases map to TRBD1. Unmatched junction bases numbered 10, after V lost 11 bases and J lost 1 base. CDR1 is SEHNR, CDR2 FQNEAQ, per germline (reference sequence). This CDR3 is built from 14 residues. The chain's CDR3 is CAVMGQEYSYEQYF. As DNA, the CDR3 is TGTGCCGTTATGGGACAGGAGTATTCCTACGAGCAGTACTTC.

A note on this clonotype: A clone one base away is much larger, so this may be a read error. V usage is TRBV18 and J usage is TRBJ2-7; 7 bases fit TRBD1. The CDR3 consists of 13 residues. Per the germline V gene, CDR1 is KGHSH and CDR2 is LQKENI. Here the CDR3 DNA reads TGTGCCAGATCACAAAAGGGACAGAACGAGCAGTACTTC. Residues: CARSQKGQNEQYF. Full variable domain (missing parts from reference TRBV18 and TRBJ2-7): NAGVMQNPRHLVRRRGQEARLRCSPMKGHSHVYWYRQLPEEGLKFMVYLQKENIIDESGMPKERFSAEFPKEGPSILRIQQVVRGDSAAYFCARSQKGQNEQYFGPGTRLTVT.

This clonotype was detected a few times. The chain employs TRBV7-9 and TRBJ2-5; the D gene could be TRBD1 or TRBD2 (5 bases each). With 3 bases removed from V and 4 bases from J, the gap between germline ends came to 12 bases. Germline V gene sequence: CDR1 SEHNR, CDR2 FQNEAQ (reference sequence). The CDR3 is 14 amino acids. For the CDR3, the DNA is TGTGCCAGCAGCTTCCCGGGTGGGGGAGAGACCCAGTACTTC. As protein: CASSFPGGGETQYF.

The rearrangement joins TRBV20-1 to TRBJ2-1; D may match TRBD1 or TRBD2 (5 bases each). This CDR3 region has 13 residues. Per the germline V gene, CDR1 is DFQATT and CDR2 is SNEGSKA (reference sequence). Trimming cost V 5 bases and J 8 bases, with 16 bases left between them. The CDR3 protein is CSAVRDRPYEQFF. CDR3 DNA sequence: TGCAGTGCTGTCCGGGACCGACCCTATGAGCAGTTCTTC.

This clonotype came up many times. The V gene is TRBV6-5, the J gene TRBJ2-5; D tentatively reads TRBD1 or TRBD2 (6 bases each). Germline V gene data show CDR1 as MNHEY and CDR2 as SVGAGI. V was shortened by 0 bases and J by 5 bases, with 13 bases between the two germline ends. The CDR3 sequence is 15 residues long. The CDR3 spells CASSYSGGTSETQYF. The CDR3 DNA reads as TGTGCCAGCAGTTACTCCGGAGGGACATCGGAGACCCAGTACTTC.

This clonotype was found many times. The V gene is TRBV7-2, the J gene TRBJ2-7; D possibly corresponds to TRBD2 (5 bases). There are 13 residues in the CDR3. Germline CDR1 reads SGHTA; CDR2 reads FQGNSA. Trimming removed 6 bases at V and 2 bases at J, with 11 bases between. The CDR3 sequence is CASSSGLAYEQYF. In DNA form, the CDR3 reads TGTGCCAGCAGTTCCGGACTTGCCTACGAGCAGTACTTC.

This clonotype was observed many times. The gene calls are TRBV12-3 or TRBV12-4 and TRBJ2-2; D is ambiguous. CDR3 length: 13 amino acids. The V gene lost 2 bases and the J gene lost 4 bases, with 5 bases spanning the gap. CDR3 DNA sequence: TGTGCCAGCAGTTTATCTCTCACCGGGGAGCTGTTTTTT. Translated, it gives CASSLSLTGELFF.

This clonotype showed up many times. The V and J genes are TRBV18 and TRBJ2-7; 7 nucleotides align to TRBD2. Per germline, CDR1 KGHSH and CDR2 LQKENI. The CDR3 is made up of 15 amino acids. Losses at the gene ends were 4 bases for V and 3 bases for J; bases not matched to a gene: 9. CDR3 in DNA: TGTGCCAGCTCACTGGCGGGCGGGAGAGGCTACGAGCAGTACTTC. Translated, it gives CASSLAGGRGYEQYF. Full variable domain (outside the CDR3, taken from reference TRBV18 and TRBJ2-7): NAGVMQNPRHLVRRRGQEARLRCSPMKGHSHVYWYRQLPEEGLKFMVYLQKENIIDESGMPKERFSAEFPKEGPSILRIQQVVRGDSAAYFCASSLAGGRGYEQYFGPGTRLTVT.

Many counts were recorded for this clonotype. V and J are TRBV2 and TRBJ1-1; 9 bases agree with TRBD1. The CDR3 contains 15 residues. The V segment lost 5 bases and the J segment 1 base; nucleotides outside the gene matches: 5. Germline CDR1 reads SNHLY; CDR2 reads FYNNEI. As DNA, the CDR3 is TGTGCCAGCAGTTTCACAGGGGGCCAGAACACTGAAGCTTTCTTT. Protein product: CASSFTGGQNTEAFF.

This clonotype was observed many times. V is TRBV7-9 and J is TRBJ2-1; the match to TRBD2 covers 7 bases. The CDR3 covers 16 residues. Germline lookup yields CDR1 SEHNR and CDR2 FQNEAQ (reference sequence). Trimming removed 1 base from V and 2 bases from J; junction bases left unmatched: 5. CDR3 coding DNA: TGTGCCAGCAGCTTAGGTCTAGCGGTTCCCTACAATGAGCAGTTCTTC. Residues: CASSLGLAVPYNEQFF.

This clonotype occurred many times. V and J are TRBV5-6 and TRBJ1-2; possible D gene TRBD1, 6 bases. Trimming took off 2 bases at V and 3 bases at J, with 11 bases between the two ends. The germline V gene encodes CDR1 SGHDT and CDR2 YYEEEE. The CDR3 length is 14 residues. The CDR3 region is CASSFYRAYYGYTF. The CDR3 bases are TGTGCCAGCAGCTTCTACAGGGCATACTATGGCTACACCTTC.

This sequence joins TRBV7-6 and TRBJ1-1; D not resolved. The CDR3 consists of 12 residues. Per the germline V gene, CDR1 is SGHVS and CDR2 is FNYEAQ. The CDR3 is CVSSPWVTEAFF. CDR3 DNA sequence: TGTGTTAGCAGCCCGTGGGTCACTGAAGCTTTCTTT.

This clonotype showed up many times. The chain has TRBV7-9 and TRBJ1-1, with 10 bases matching TRBD1. The CDR3 is made up of 15 amino acids. The V segment lost 4 bases and the J segment 5 bases; nucleotides outside the gene matches: 7. The V gene's germline CDR1 is SEHNR and CDR2 FQNEAQ (reference sequence). CDR3 DNA sequence: TGTGCCAGCAGCTCCAGGGACAGGGGATGGACTGAAGCTTTCTTT. As protein: CASSSRDRGWTEAFF.